This is a list of T cell receptor beta chains from one sample in a study of T cells in Graves' hyperthyroidism and ophthalmopathy. One entry per CDR3 protein, called by TCRdb with MiXCR from the multiplex PCR reads. The data hold a few hundred thousand distinct CDR3 sequences, with roughly 25% observed a single time. Sequenced input: blood. The receptors shown here come from a man aged 50 or older with Graves' hyperthyroidism. Both conserved end residues are part of each CDR3. The D gene is left open where the match is weak. Some rows have no size entry. The others give once, few or many, or a class for an expanded clone.

>NA|TRBJ2-2|TRBV2|few
CASSEYTTGELFF
TGTGCCAGCAGTGAGTACACCACCGGGGAGCTGTTTTTT
>TRBD2|TRBJ2-2|TRBV7-6|NA
CASSLVGLAGAPGELFF
TGTGCCAGCAGCTTAGTCGGGCTAGCGGGAGCACCCGGGGAGCTGTTTTTT
>NA|TRBJ2-5|TRBV7-3|NA
CASSLSSEGETQYF
TGTGCCAGCAGCTTAAGTTCGGAGGGAGAGACCCAGTACTTC
>TRBD1|TRBJ1-3|TRBV2|NA
CASSLTGSGDTIYF
TGTGCCAGCAGTCTGACAGGGTCCGGAGACACCATATATTTT
>TRBD2|TRBJ2-3|TRBV6-2/TRBV6-3|many
CASSHAPFTSGRDTQYF
TGTGCCAGCAGCCACGCGCCTTTTACTAGCGGGAGAGATACGCAGTATTTT
>TRBD2|TRBJ2-1|TRBV6-1|many
CASRLAGGLNEQFF
TGTGCCAGCCGTCTAGCGGGAGGGCTAAATGAGCAGTTCTTC
>TRBD1|TRBJ1-2|TRBV20-1|few
CSARDVQGVIGYGYTF
TGCAGTGCTAGAGACGTACAGGGGGTTATAGGCTATGGCTACACCTTC
>NA|TRBJ1-2|TRBV20-1|many
CSARGAGKNGYTF
TGCAGTGCTAGGGGGGCAGGGAAAAATGGCTACACCTTC
>TRBD2|TRBJ2-1|TRBV10-3|few
CAISVTPGLARDEQFF
TGTGCCATCAGTGTTACGCCGGGACTAGCTCGAGATGAGCAGTTCTTC
>TRBD1|TRBJ2-1|TRBV24-1|NA
CATSDPGTGSDNEQFF
TGTGCCACCAGTGATCCCGGGACAGGGAGTGACAATGAGCAGTTCTTC
>TRBD1|TRBJ2-5|TRBV11-1|few
CASSLTGDQETQYF
TGTGCCAGCAGTCTCACAGGGGACCAAGAGACCCAGTACTTC
>TRBD2|TRBJ2-7|TRBV6-4|NA
CASSYSGLAGQQYF
TGTGCCAGCAGTTACTCGGGACTAGCGGGACAGCAGTACTTC
>NA|TRBJ1-2|TRBV7-9|few
CASSFEVFDGYTF
TGTGCCAGCAGCTTCGAGGTCTTTGATGGCTACACCTTC
>NA|TRBJ1-5|TRBV12-3/TRBV12-4|NA
CASSLSSPSNQPQHF
TGTGCCAGCAGTTTATCCAGTCCAAGCAATCAGCCCCAGCATTTT
>TRBD2|TRBJ2-3|TRBV27|NA
CASSISIPSGSRDTQYF
TGTGCCAGCAGTATATCGATACCTAGCGGGAGTCGGGATACGCAGTATTTT
>NA|TRBJ2-1|TRBV11-3|many
CASSRRQGGINEQFF
TGTGCCAGCAGCCGTCGACAGGGAGGGATCAATGAGCAGTTCTTC
>TRBD2|TRBJ2-1|TRBV2|many
CASRGLAASYNEQFF
TGTGCCAGCAGGGGCCTAGCGGCTTCCTACAATGAGCAGTTCTTC
>NA|TRBJ2-3|TRBV10-1|few
CASTTTGTNTQYF
TGCGCCAGCACGACTACGGGCACAAATACGCAGTATTTT
>TRBD1|TRBJ2-5|TRBV20-1|NA
CSASGDRVGETQYF
TGCAGTGCTAGTGGGGACAGGGTGGGAGAGACCCAGTACTTC
>NA|TRBJ1-2|TRBV3-1|few
CASKGWYGYTF
TGTGCCAGCAAGGGATGGTATGGCTACACCTTC
>NA|TRBJ2-5|TRBV20-1|few
CSAQGGETQYF
TGCAGTGCCCAGGGCGGGGAGACCCAGTACTTC
>NA|TRBJ2-5|TRBV11-2|many
CASSSTKETQYF
TGTGCCAGCAGCTCCACCAAAGAGACCCAGTACTTC
>TRBD1|TRBJ2-5|TRBV29-1|few
CSVYRGETQYF
TGCAGCGTTTACAGGGGGGAGACCCAGTACTTC
>NA|TRBJ2-1|TRBV24-1|NA
CATSDPTDRVAYNEQFF
TGTGCCACCAGTGATCCGACGGACAGAGTAGCCTACAATGAGCAGTTCTTC
>TRBD1|TRBJ2-7|TRBV2|many
CASSGDRVGEQYF
TGTGCCAGCAGTGGGGACAGGGTAGGCGAGCAGTACTTC
>TRBD2|TRBJ2-5|TRBV6-1|NA
CASSQTAGTSSKRETQYF
TGTGCCAGCAGTCAAACCGCCGGGACTAGCTCTAAAAGAGAGACCCAGTACTTC
>NA|TRBJ1-1|TRBV27|many
CASSGTANTEAFF
TGTGCCAGCAGTGGGACGGCGAACACTGAAGCTTTCTTT
>NA|TRBJ2-5|TRBV7-3|NA
CASSPPGAVYGETQYF
TGTGCCAGCAGCCCCCCCGGGGCGGTGTATGGAGAGACCCAGTACTTC
>NA|TRBJ2-1|TRBV7-3|NA
CASSAAGMAPSYNEQFF
TGTGCCAGCAGCGCCGCAGGGATGGCTCCCTCCTACAATGAGCAGTTCTTC